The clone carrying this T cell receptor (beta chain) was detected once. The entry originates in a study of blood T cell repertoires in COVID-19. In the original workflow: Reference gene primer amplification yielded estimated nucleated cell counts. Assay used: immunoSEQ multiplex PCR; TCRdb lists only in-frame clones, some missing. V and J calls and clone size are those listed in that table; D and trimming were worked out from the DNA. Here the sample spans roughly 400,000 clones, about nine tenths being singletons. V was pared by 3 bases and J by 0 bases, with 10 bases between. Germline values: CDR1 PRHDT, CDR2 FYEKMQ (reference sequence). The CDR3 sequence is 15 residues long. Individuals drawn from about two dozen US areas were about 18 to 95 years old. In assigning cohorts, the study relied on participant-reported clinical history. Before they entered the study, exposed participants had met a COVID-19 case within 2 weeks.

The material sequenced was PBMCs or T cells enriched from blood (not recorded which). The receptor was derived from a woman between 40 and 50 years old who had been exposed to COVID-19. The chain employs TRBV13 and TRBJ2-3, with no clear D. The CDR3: CASSFMSVSTDTQYF. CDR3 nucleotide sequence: TGTGCCAGCAGCTTTATGTCAGTAAGCACAGATACGCAGTATTTT.